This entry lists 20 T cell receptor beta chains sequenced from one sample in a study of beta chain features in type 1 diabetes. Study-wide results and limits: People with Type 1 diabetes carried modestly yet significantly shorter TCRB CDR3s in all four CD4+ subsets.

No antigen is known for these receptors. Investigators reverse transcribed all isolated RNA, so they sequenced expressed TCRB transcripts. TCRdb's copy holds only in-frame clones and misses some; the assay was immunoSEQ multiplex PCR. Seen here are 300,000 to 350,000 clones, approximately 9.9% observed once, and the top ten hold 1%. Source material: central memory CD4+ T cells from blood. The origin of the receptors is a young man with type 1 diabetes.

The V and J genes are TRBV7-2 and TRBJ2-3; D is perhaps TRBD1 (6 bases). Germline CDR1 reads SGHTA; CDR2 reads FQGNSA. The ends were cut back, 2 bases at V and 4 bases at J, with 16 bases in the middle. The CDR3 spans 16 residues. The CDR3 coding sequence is TGTGCCAGCAGCTTATTTGCGGCAGGGGCCGCAGATACGCAGTATTTT. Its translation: CASSLFAAGAADTQYF. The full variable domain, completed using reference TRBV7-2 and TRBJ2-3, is GAGVSQSPSNKVTEKGKDVELRCDPISGHTALYWYRQSLGQGLEFLIYFQGNSAPDKSGLPSDRFSAERTGGSVSTLTIQRTQQEDSAVYLCASSLFAAGAADTQYFGPGTRLTVL.

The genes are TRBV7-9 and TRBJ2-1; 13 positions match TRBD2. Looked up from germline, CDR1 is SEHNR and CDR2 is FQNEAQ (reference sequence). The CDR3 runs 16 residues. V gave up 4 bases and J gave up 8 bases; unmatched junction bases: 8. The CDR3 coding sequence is TGTGCCAGCAGCTCGGGACTAGCGGGGTCACGGGATGAGCAGTTCTTC. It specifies CASSSGLAGSRDEQFF.

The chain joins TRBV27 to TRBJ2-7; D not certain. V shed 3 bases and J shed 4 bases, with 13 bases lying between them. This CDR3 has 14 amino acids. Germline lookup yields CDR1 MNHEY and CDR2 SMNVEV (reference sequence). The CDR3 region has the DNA TGTGCCAGCAGTTTGCCGCCAAGGGCGTACGAGCAGTACTTC. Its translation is CASSLPPRAYEQYF.

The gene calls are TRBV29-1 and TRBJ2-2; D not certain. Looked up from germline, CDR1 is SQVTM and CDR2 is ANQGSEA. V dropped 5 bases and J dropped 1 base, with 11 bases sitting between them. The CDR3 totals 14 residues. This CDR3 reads CSVLIWVNTGELFF. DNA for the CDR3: TGCAGCGTTTTAATATGGGTGAACACCGGGGAGCTGTTTTTT.

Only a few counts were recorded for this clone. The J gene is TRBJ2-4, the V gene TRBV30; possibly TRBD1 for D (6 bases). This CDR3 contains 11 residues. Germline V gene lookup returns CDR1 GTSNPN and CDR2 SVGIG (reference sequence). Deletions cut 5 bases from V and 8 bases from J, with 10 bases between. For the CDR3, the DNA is TGTGCCTGGGGACAGAAGGACATTCAGTACTTC. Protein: CAWGQKDIQYF.

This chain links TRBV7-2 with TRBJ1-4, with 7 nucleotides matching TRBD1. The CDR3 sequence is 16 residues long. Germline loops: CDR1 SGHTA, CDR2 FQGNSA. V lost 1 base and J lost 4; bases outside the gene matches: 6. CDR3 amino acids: CASSLEGTASNEKLFF. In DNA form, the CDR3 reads TGTGCCAGCAGCTTAGAAGGGACAGCGAGTAATGAAAAACTGTTTTTT.

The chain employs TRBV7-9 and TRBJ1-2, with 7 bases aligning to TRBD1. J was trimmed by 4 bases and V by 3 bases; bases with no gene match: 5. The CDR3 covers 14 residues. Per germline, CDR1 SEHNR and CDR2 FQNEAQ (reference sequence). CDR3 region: CASSLTGFVYGYTF. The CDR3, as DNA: TGTGCCAGCAGCTTGACAGGGTTCGTCTATGGCTACACCTTC. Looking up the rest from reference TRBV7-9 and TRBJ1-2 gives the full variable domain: DTGVSQNPRHKITKRGQNVTFRCDPISEHNRLYWYRQTLGQGPEFLTYFQNEAQLEKSRLLSDRFSAERPKGSFSTLEIQRTEQGDSAMYLCASSLTGFVYGYTFGSGTRLTVV.

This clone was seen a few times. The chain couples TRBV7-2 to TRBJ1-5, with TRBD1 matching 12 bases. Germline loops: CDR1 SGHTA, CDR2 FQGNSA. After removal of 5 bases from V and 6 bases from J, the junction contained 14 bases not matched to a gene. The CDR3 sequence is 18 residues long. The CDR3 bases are TGTGCCAGCAGCCCTAAGGGGTTTGGGACAGGGGGCGGTCAGCCCCAGCATTTT. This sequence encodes CASSPKGFGTGGGQPQHF.

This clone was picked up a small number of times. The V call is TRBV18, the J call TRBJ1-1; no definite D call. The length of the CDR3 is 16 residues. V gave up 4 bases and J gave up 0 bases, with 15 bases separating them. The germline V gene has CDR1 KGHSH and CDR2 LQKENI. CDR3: CASSQMAAEMNTEAFF. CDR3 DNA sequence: TGTGCCAGCTCACAAATGGCAGCGGAGATGAACACTGAAGCTTTCTTT.

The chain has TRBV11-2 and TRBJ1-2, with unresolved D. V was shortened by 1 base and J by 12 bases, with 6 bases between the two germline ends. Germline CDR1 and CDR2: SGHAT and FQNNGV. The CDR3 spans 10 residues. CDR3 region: CASSLVMDTF. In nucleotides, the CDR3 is TGTGCCAGCAGCTTAGTGATGGACACCTTC.

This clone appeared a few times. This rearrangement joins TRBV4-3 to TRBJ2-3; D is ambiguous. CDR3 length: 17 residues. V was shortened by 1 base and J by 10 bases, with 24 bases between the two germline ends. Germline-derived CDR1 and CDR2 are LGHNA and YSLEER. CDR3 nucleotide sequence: TGCGCCAGCAGCCAAGTAGCCCAAGCCCGCACAGACCTGGCGCAGTATTTT. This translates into CASSQVAQARTDLAQYF.

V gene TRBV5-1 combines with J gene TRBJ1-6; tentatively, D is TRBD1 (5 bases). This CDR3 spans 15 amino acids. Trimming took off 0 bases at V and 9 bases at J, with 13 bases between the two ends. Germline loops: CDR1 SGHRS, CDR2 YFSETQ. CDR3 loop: CASSLGGGEGSPLHF. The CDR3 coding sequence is TGCGCCAGCAGCTTGGGTGGAGGGGAAGGTTCACCCCTCCACTTT.

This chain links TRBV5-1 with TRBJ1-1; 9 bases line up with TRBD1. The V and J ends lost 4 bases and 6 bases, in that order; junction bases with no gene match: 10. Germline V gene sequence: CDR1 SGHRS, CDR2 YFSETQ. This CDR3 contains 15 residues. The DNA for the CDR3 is TGCGCCAGCAGCGCTACAGGGGGCGTAGGTCCTGAAGCTTTCTTT. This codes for CASSATGGVGPEAFF.

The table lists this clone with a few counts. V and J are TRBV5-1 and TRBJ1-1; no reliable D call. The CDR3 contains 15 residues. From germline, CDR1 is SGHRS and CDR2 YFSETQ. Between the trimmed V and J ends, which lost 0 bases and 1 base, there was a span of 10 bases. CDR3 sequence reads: CASSLVGGENTEAFF. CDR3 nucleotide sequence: TGCGCCAGCAGCTTGGTAGGCGGGGAGAACACTGAAGCTTTCTTT.

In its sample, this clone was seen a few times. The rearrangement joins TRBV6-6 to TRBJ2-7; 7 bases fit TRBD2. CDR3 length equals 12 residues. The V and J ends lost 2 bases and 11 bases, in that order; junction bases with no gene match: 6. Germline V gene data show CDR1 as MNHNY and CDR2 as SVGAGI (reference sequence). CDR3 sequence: CASSYSDGRKYF. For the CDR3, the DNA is TGTGCCAGCAGTTACAGTGACGGGAGGAAGTACTTC.

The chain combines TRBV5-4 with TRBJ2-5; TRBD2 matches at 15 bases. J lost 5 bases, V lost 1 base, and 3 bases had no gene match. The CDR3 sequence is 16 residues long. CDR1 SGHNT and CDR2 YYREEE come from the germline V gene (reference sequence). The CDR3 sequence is CASSLRTSGGAETQYF. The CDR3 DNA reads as TGTGCCAGCAGCTTGCGGACTAGCGGGGGGGCCGAGACCCAGTACTTC.

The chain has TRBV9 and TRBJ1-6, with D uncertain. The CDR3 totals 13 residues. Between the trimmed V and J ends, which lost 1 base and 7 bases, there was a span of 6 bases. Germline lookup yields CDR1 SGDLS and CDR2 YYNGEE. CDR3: CASSVRENSPLHF. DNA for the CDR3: TGTGCCAGCAGCGTAAGAGAGAATTCACCCCTCCACTTT.

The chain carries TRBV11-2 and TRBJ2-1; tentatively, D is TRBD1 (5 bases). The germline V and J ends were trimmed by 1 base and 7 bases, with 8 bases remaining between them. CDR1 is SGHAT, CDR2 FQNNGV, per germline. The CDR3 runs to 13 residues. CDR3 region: CASSLAGLNEQFF. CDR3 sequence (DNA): TGTGCCAGCAGCTTAGCAGGGTTGAATGAGCAGTTCTTC. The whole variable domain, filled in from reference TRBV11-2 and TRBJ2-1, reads EAGVAQSPRYKIIEKRQSVAFWCNPISGHATLYWYQQILGQGPKLLIQFQNNGVVDDSQLPKDRFSAERLKGVDSTLKIQPAKLEDSAVYLCASSLAGLNEQFFGPGTRLTVL.

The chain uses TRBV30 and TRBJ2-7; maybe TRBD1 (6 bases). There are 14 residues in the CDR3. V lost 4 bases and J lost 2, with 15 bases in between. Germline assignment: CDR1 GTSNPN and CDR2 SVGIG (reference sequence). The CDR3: CAWIGQGIPYEQYF. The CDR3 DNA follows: TGTGCCTGGATTGGGCAGGGGATCCCCTACGAGCAGTACTTC.

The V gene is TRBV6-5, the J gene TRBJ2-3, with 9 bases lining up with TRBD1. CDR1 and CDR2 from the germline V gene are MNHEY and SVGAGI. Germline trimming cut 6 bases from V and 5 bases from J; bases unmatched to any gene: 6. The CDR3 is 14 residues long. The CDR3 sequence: CASRRRDREDTQYF. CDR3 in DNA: TGTGCCAGCAGGCGCCGGGACAGGGAAGATACGCAGTATTTT.